This entry is about one T cell receptor (beta chain). Clones were read by immunoSEQ multiplex PCR, and TCRdb kept only the in-frame ones, dropping some. The sample contains some 250,000 clones, approximately 83% of which appear only once. The record originates from a study of blood T cell repertoires in COVID-19. CDR1 and CDR2 (germline): PRHDT, FYEKMQ (reference sequence). The CDR3 contains 15 residues. The germline V and J ends were trimmed by 5 bases and 0 bases, with 14 bases remaining between them. The sequencing input was peripheral blood. The chain joins TRBV13 to TRBJ2-7; weak D call: TRBD1 (6 bases). The source is a woman under 40 who had recovered from COVID-19. Here the CDR3 DNA reads TGTGCCAGCAGCGCCAGACAGGCGTACTCCTACGAGCAGTACTTC. It codes for CASSARQAYSYEQYF.